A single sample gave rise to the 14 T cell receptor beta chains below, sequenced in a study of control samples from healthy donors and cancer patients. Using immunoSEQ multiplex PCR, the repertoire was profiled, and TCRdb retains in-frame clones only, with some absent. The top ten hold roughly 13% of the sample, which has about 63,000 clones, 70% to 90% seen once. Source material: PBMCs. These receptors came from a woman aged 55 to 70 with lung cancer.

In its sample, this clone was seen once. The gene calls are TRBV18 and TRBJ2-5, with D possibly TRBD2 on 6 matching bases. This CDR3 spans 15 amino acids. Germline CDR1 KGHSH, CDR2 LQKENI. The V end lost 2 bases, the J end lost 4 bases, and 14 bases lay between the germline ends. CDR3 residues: CASSPYRGGGETQYF. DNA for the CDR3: TGTGCCAGCTCACCATACCGGGGAGGTGGAGAGACCCAGTACTTC.

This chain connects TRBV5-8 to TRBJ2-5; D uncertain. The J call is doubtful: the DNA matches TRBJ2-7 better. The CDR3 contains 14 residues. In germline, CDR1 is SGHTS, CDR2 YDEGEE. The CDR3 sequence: CASSLAAASYEQYF. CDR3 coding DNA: TGTGCCAGCAGCTTGGCGGCAGCCTCCTACGAGCAGTACTTC.

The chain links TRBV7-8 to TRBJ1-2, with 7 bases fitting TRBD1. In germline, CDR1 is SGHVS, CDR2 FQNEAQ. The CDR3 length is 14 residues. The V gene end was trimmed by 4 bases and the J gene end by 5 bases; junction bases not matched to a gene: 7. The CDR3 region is CASSSWDSSYGYTF. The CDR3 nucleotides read TGTGCCAGCAGCTCCTGGGACAGCTCATATGGCTACACCTTC.

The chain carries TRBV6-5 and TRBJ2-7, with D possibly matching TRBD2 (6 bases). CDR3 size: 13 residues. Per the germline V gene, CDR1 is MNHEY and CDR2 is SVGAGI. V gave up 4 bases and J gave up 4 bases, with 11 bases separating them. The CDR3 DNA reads TGTGCCAGCAGTTTCGGACTAACTTACGAGCAGTACTTC. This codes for CASSFGLTYEQYF.

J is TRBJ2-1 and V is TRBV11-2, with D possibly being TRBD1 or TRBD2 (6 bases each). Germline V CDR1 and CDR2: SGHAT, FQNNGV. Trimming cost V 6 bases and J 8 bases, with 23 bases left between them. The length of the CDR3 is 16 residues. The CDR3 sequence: CASRTLGGRLFDEQFF. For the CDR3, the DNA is TGTGCCAGCAGAACCCTCGGGGGCCGCCTATTCGATGAGCAGTTCTTC.

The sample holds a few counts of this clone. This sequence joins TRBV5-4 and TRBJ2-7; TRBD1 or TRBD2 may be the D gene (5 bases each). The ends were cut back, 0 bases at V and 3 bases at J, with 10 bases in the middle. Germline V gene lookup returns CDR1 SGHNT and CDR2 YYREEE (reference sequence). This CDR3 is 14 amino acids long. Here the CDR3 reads CASSLAPGSYEQYF. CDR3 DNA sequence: TGTGCCAGCAGCTTGGCCCCAGGGAGCTACGAGCAGTACTTC.

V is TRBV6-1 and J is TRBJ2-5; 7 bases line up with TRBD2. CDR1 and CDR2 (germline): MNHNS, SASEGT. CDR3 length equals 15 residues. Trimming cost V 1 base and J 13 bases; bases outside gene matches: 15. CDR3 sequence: CASSEGAGNYYRGYF. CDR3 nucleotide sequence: TGTGCCAGCAGTGAAGGAGCGGGAAATTATTATCGGGGGTACTTC.

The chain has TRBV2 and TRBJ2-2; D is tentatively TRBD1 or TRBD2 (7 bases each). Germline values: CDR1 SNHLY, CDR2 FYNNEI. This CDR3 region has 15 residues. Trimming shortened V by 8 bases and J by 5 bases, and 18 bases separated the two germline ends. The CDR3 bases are TGTGCCAGCGGGGAGGGGGCTGTAGGAACCGGGGAGCTGTTTTTT. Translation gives CASGEGAVGTGELFF. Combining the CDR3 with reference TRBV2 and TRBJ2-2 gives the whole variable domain EPEVTQTPSHQVTQMGQEVILRCVPISNHLYFYWYRQILGQKVEFLVSFYNNEISEKSEIFDDQFSVERPDGSNFTLKIRSTKLEDSAMYFCASGEGAVGTGELFFGEGSRLTVL.

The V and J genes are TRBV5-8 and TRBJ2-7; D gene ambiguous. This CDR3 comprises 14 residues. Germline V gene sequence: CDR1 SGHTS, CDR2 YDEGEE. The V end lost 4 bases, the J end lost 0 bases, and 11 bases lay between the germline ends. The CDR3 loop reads CASSPRPPSYEQYF. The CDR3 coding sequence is TGTGCCAGCAGCCCGAGGCCTCCCTCCTACGAGCAGTACTTC.

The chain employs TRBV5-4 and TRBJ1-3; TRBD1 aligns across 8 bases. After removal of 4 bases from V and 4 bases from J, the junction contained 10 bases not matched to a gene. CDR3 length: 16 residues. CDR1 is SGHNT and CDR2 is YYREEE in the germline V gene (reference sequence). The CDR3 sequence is CASSLDYRGRGNTIYF. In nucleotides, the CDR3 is TGTGCCAGCAGCCTGGATTACAGGGGGAGGGGAAACACCATATATTTT.

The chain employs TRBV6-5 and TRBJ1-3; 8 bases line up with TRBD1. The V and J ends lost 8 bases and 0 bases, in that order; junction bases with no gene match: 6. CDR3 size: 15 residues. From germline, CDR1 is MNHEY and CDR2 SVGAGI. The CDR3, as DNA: TGTGCCAGCGGGCAGGGGGCGGCCTCTGGAAACACCATATATTTT. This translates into CASGQGAASGNTIYF.

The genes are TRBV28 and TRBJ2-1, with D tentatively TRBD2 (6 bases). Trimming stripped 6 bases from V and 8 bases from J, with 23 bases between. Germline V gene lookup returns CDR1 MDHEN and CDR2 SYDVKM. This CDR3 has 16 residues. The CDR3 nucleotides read TGTGCCAGCAGCCACCTTGACGGCGGGAATGAAGATGAGCAGTTCTTC. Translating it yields CASSHLDGGNEDEQFF. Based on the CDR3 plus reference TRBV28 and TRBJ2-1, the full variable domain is DVKVTQSSRYLVKRTGEKVFLECVQDMDHENMFWYRQDPGLGLRLIYFSYDVKMKEKGDIPEGYSVSREKKERFSLILESASTNQTSMYLCASSHLDGGNEDEQFFGPGTRLTVL.

This chain's CDR3 is CASSPQTGKYGYTF. CDR3 sequence (DNA): TGTGCCAGCAGTCCTCAGACAGGGAAGTATGGCTACACCTTC. V gene TRBV6-5 combines with J gene TRBJ1-2; 7 nucleotides line up with TRBD1. This CDR3 comprises 14 residues. CDR1 is MNHEY, CDR2 SVGAGI, per germline. The V gene end was trimmed by 5 bases and the J gene end by 5 bases; junction bases not matched to a gene: 8.

The CDR3 here is CSVRAGGLSDEQFF. In DNA form, the CDR3 reads TGCAGCGTGCGCGCGGGGGGGCTTTCCGATGAGCAGTTCTTC. The rearrangement uses TRBV29-1 and TRBJ2-1, with 9 nucleotides matching TRBD2. CDR3 size: 14 residues. CDR1 and CDR2 (germline): SQVTM, ANQGSEA. The trim removed 6 bases at V and 8 bases at J, leaving 11 bases unmatched.